The source of this TCR beta chain is a study of cytotoxic CD8 clonotypes in ibrutinib-treated CLL. The overall study: Within the patient group, about ten were relapsed/refractory and approximately 15 treatment-naive, and about 17 were IGHV unmutated. The study, taken as a whole, reports: The study found clonality rose at ibrutinib response, then fell toward baseline at progression. The public clonotypes identified were infrequent and showed contraction or stability on treatment. Baseline clonality was higher than in age-matched healthy donors and moved in step with circulating CD8+ T-cell counts.

Here immunoSEQ multiplex PCR was the method, and the copy in TCRdb shows in-frame clones only, minus some. The table shows approximately 340,000 clones, with 67% occurring only once. The CDR3 totals 14 residues. The germline V gene has CDR1 KGHSH and CDR2 LQKENI. With 8 bases clipped from V and 1 base from J, the junction kept 6 bases outside the gene matches. This clone was seen a handful of times. Its antigen is as yet unknown. This chain uses TRBV18 with TRBJ2-3; TRBD1 agrees at 7 bases. Sequenced material: PBMCs, taken after 36 months of ibrutinib treatment. This TCR was sampled from a human donor with chronic lymphocytic leukemia. The CDR3 DNA is TGTGCCAGCAAGGGACAGCGAGGCACAGATACGCAGTATTTT. Its translation is CASKGQRGTDTQYF.